This T cell receptor beta chain appears in the sequencing data of a study of blood T cell repertoires in COVID-19. Study-wide context: Samples came from the United States, Italy and Spain, spanning acute and convalescent COVID-19. PBMCs, B-cell-depleted T cells, or T cells provided the cDNA or gDNA that made up the material.

From germline, CDR1 is SGHTA and CDR2 FQGNSA. The junction had 13 bases not matched to a gene; V was cut back by 1 base and J by 8 bases. The CDR3 contains 17 residues. Per the original data handling: For nucleated cells, counts were estimated from reference gene primer amplification. Only in-frame clones appear in the TCRdb table, and some are missing; sequencing was by immunoSEQ multiplex PCR. V and J calls and clone size are copied from that table; D and trimming were computed from the DNA. The sample holds 90,000 to 110,000 clones, over 70% seen once. Specimen: peripheral blood. V and J are TRBV7-2 and TRBJ1-4; 7 bases map to TRBD1. The receptor's source is a woman between 45 and 60 years old with acute or convalescent COVID-19. CDR3 residues: CASSLGQGKLSTEKLFF. The CDR3 coding sequence is TGTGCCAGCAGCTTAGGACAGGGAAAATTGTCGACCGAAAAACTGTTTTTT.